Below are 28 T cell receptor beta chains sequenced from a single sample in a study of cytomegalovirus exposure and HLA in healthy donors. Some clones are missing from TCRdb's copy, which holds only in-frame ones; the method was immunoSEQ multiplex PCR. This table holds 90,000 to 150,000 clones, 86% found once. Input material: PBMCs. These receptors were taken from a man aged 18 to 30 in good health and CMV-seronegative.

The V gene is TRBV6-5, the J gene TRBJ1-4; 9 positions agree with TRBD1. Germline CDR1 is MNHEY and CDR2 is SVGAGI. The CDR3 loop spans 15 amino acids. V lost 6 bases, J lost 2 bases, and 4 bases stayed unmatched. CDR3 nucleotides: TGTGCCAGCAGCCGGACAGGGGTCACTAATGAAAAACTGTTTTTT. This codes for CASSRTGVTNEKLFF.

The V call is TRBV7-2, the J call TRBJ2-1; 8 positions match TRBD2. The ends lost 3 bases at V and 9 bases at J; junction bases unmatched: 13. From germline, CDR1 is SGHTA and CDR2 FQGNSA. CDR3 length equals 16 residues. The CDR3 spells CASSFFLQRGSSEQFF. The CDR3 DNA is TGTGCCAGCAGCTTTTTCCTCCAGCGGGGGTCCAGTGAGCAGTTCTTC. Combining the CDR3 with reference TRBV7-2 and TRBJ2-1 gives the whole variable domain GAGVSQSPSNKVTEKGKDVELRCDPISGHTALYWYRQSLGQGLEFLIYFQGNSAPDKSGLPSDRFSAERTGGSVSTLTIQRTQQEDSAVYLCASSFFLQRGSSEQFFGPGTRLTVL.

This chain joins TRBV7-9 and TRBJ2-1; TRBD2 matches at 11 bases. V trimming: 2 bases; J trimming: 0 bases; junction bases outside the gene matches: 6. Germline CDR1 SEHNR, CDR2 FQNEAQ (reference sequence). The CDR3 covers 18 residues. The CDR3, as DNA: TGTGCCAGCAGCTTACCTAGCGGGGGGCTCGTCTCCTACAATGAGCAGTTCTTC. It codes for CASSLPSGGLVSYNEQFF.

This rearrangement joins TRBV30 to TRBJ1-2; TRBD1 agrees at 11 bases. The CDR3 spans 15 residues. The V gene end was trimmed by 3 bases and the J gene end by 5 bases; junction bases not matched to a gene: 8. Germline assignment: CDR1 GTSNPN and CDR2 SVGIG (reference sequence). Here the CDR3 reads CAWSPGTGGAYGYTF. The DNA of the CDR3 is TGTGCCTGGAGCCCGGGGACAGGGGGTGCGTATGGCTACACCTTC.

The CDR3: CASSVRTPNTGELFF. In nucleotides, the CDR3 is TGTGCCAGCAGCGTCAGGACTCCGAACACCGGGGAGCTGTTTTTT. The genes are TRBV9 and TRBJ2-2; tentatively, D is TRBD2 (5 bases). Germline loops: CDR1 SGDLS, CDR2 YYNGEE. The CDR3 consists of 15 residues. Trimming pared 2 bases from V and 0 bases from J, leaving 8 bases between.

This chain uses TRBV14 with TRBJ1-1; TRBD1 might be the D (5 bases). Germline CDR1 is SGHDN and CDR2 is FVKESK. Trimming took off 4 bases at V and 6 bases at J, with 9 bases between the two ends. This CDR3 has 12 amino acids. The CDR3 here is CASSPRGPEAFF. The CDR3 DNA reads as TGTGCCAGCAGCCCTAGGGGCCCTGAAGCTTTCTTT.

The rearrangement links TRBV2 to TRBJ1-5; tentatively, D is TRBD1 (6 bases). Trimming removed 5 bases at V and 5 bases at J, with 16 bases between. Germline V lookup: CDR1 SNHLY, CDR2 FYNNEI. The CDR3 runs to 15 residues. The DNA of the CDR3 is TGTGCCAGCAGTTGGGGAAGGGACACCGATCAGCCCCAGCATTTT. Amino acids: CASSWGRDTDQPQHF.

The V and J genes are TRBV6-1 and TRBJ2-7; 8 bases are shared with TRBD2. The CDR3 runs to 15 residues. Per germline, CDR1 MNHNS and CDR2 SASEGT. V was clipped by 6 bases and J by 6 bases; unmatched bases: 13. CDR3 in DNA: TGTGCCAGCAGCCCTGGAGGGACTAGAGTACCCGAGCAGTACTTC. Amino acids: CASSPGGTRVPEQYF.

The V and J genes are TRBV2 and TRBJ1-1; TRBD1 matches at 9 bases. The length of the CDR3 is 14 residues. CDR1 is SNHLY, CDR2 FYNNEI, per germline. With V trimmed by 1 base and J by 5 bases, 2 bases remained unmatched. The CDR3 loop is CASSEEGQGTEAFF. The CDR3 bases are TGTGCCAGCAGTGAAGAGGGACAGGGAACTGAAGCTTTCTTT.

The chain has TRBV14 and TRBJ1-1; D ambiguous. Looked up from germline, CDR1 is SGHDN and CDR2 is FVKESK. V lost 4 bases to trimming and J lost 5 bases, with 14 bases between them. CDR3 length equals 14 residues. The CDR3, as DNA: TGTGCCAGCAGCCCCCCCTTCCCGGGTACTGAAGCTTTCTTT. Translating gives CASSPPFPGTEAFF.

In nucleotides, the CDR3 is TGTGCCAGCAGCCAACCCGGGACGGACAGGGGCTACGAGCAGTACTTC. Translated, it gives CASSQPGTDRGYEQYF. V usage is TRBV14 and J usage is TRBJ2-7; 9 bases match TRBD1. Germline V gene data show CDR1 as SGHDN and CDR2 as FVKESK. The CDR3 has 16 residues. After removal of 2 bases from V and 3 bases from J, the junction contained 8 bases not matched to a gene. Drawing the rest from reference TRBV14 and TRBJ2-7, the complete variable domain is EAGVTQFPSHSVIEKGQTVTLRCDPISGHDNLYWYRRVMGKEIKFLLHFVKESKQDESGMPNNRFLAERTGGTYSTLKVQPAELEDSGVYFCASSQPGTDRGYEQYFGPGTRLTVT.

The rearrangement joins TRBV19 to TRBJ1-5; D call uncertain. Germline V CDR1 and CDR2: LNHDA, SQIVND (reference sequence). The germline V and J ends were trimmed by 3 bases and 0 bases, with 6 bases remaining between them. The CDR3 sequence is 14 residues long. In DNA form, the CDR3 reads TGTGCCAGTAGTATCGGCGGTAGCAATCAGCCCCAGCATTTT. Encoded protein: CASSIGGSNQPQHF.

The rearrangement uses TRBV14 and TRBJ2-7; D is perhaps TRBD2 (7 bases). The germline gives CDR1 SGHDN, CDR2 FVKESK. The V end was cut by 4 bases, the J end by 4 bases, with 17 bases between. The length of the CDR3 is 15 residues. CDR3 DNA: TGTGCCAGCAGCCCCACGGCGGGGGCCGCGTACGAGCAGTACTTC. It encodes CASSPTAGAAYEQYF.

J is TRBJ2-3 and V is TRBV10-1; tentative D call: TRBD2 (6 bases). The length of the CDR3 is 16 residues. The germline V gene encodes CDR1 WNHNN and CDR2 SYGVQD (reference sequence). The V gene lost 6 bases and the J gene lost 4 bases, with 20 bases spanning the gap. The DNA of the CDR3 is TGCGCCAGCAGCCCAAACCGAGCGGGCGGAGCAGATACGCAGTATTTT. Translation: CASSPNRAGGADTQYF.

The V call is TRBV6-1, the J call TRBJ1-3, with 7 positions matching TRBD1. CDR1 is MNHNS and CDR2 is SASEGT in the germline V gene. V lost 0 bases and J lost 8; bases outside the gene matches: 16. CDR3 length: 18 residues. CDR3 region: CASSEAASTGMGGDTIYF. The CDR3 coding sequence is TGTGCCAGCAGTGAAGCGGCATCGACAGGGATGGGTGGGGACACCATATATTTT.

The chain couples TRBV2 to TRBJ1-1; D is unclear. This CDR3 contains 12 residues. Germline values: CDR1 SNHLY, CDR2 FYNNEI. V lost 3 bases, J lost 7 bases, and 9 bases lay in between. CDR3 nucleotides: TGTGCCAGCAGTGAGTTTCCAGATGAAGCTTTCTTT. It translates to CASSEFPDEAFF.

The genes are TRBV6-5 and TRBJ2-1, with TRBD2 matching over 8 bases. Germline V gene lookup returns CDR1 MNHEY and CDR2 SVGAGI. V gave up 5 bases and J gave up 6 bases; unmatched junction bases: 6. There are 14 residues in the CDR3. The CDR3 DNA reads TGTGCCAGCAGTACGGGACTAGTTGGCAATGAGCAGTTCTTC. This codes for CASSTGLVGNEQFF.

The rearrangement links TRBV19 to TRBJ2-5, with D maybe TRBD2 (6 bases). Germline-derived CDR1 and CDR2 are LNHDA and SQIVND (reference sequence). Trimming took 5 bases from V and 7 from J, leaving 14 bases between them. The CDR3 sequence is 13 residues long. CDR3 bases: TGTGCCAGTAGTGCGGATCTCGGGGGGACCCAGTACTTC. It is translated as CASSADLGGTQYF.

This clone was recorded only once. The chain uses TRBV5-1 and TRBJ2-7, with 8 bases aligning to TRBD1. Germline V gene data show CDR1 as SGHRS and CDR2 as YFSETQ. Unmatched junction bases numbered 23, after V lost 4 bases and J lost 2 bases. The CDR3 totals 20 residues. The CDR3 DNA sequence: TGCGCCAGCAGCGCCGCCCCCGGACAGGGTAAAGTTGCCCCGGCCTACGAGCAGTACTTC. This sequence encodes CASSAAPGQGKVAPAYEQYF.

The chain joins TRBV19 to TRBJ1-2; maybe TRBD1 (5 bases). Germline CDR1 and CDR2: LNHDA and SQIVND (reference sequence). This CDR3 has 18 residues. V was pared by 7 bases and J by 4 bases, with 28 bases between. The DNA for the CDR3 is TGTGCCAGTACCAATCGGCCCGCACTAGTAGCGGGGGGCTATGGCTACACCTTC. Encoded protein: CASTNRPALVAGGYGYTF.

This rearrangement joins TRBV5-4 to TRBJ2-7; D possibly corresponds to TRBD2 (6 bases). Per germline, CDR1 SGHNT and CDR2 YYREEE (reference sequence). There are 15 residues in the CDR3. Trimming cost V 1 base and J 3 bases, with 14 bases left between them. The CDR3 protein is CASSLYSSVFYEQYF. The CDR3 DNA sequence: TGTGCCAGCAGCTTGTACTCTAGCGTCTTCTACGAGCAGTACTTC.

The chain combines TRBV15 with TRBJ1-1, with 7 bases fitting TRBD1. The CDR3 consists of 13 residues. CDR1 is LNHNV, CDR2 YYDKDF, per germline (reference sequence). V lost 7 bases to trimming and J lost 5 bases; unmatched junction nucleotides: 7. CDR3 coding DNA: TGTGCCACCAAGGAGACAGGGCTTACTGAAGCTTTCTTT. This codes for CATKETGLTEAFF.

The V call is TRBV14, the J call TRBJ1-2, with TRBD1 matching over 7 bases. The CDR3 runs to 14 residues. Per the germline V gene, CDR1 is SGHDN and CDR2 is FVKESK. With 4 bases clipped from V and 8 bases from J, the junction kept 10 bases outside the gene matches. In DNA form, the CDR3 reads TGTGCCAGCAGCCTTCGACAGGGTAATGGAGGCTACACCTTC. Its protein is CASSLRQGNGGYTF.

V is TRBV6-1 and J is TRBJ1-2; possible D gene TRBD1, 6 bases. This CDR3 spans 15 amino acids. The germline gives CDR1 MNHNS, CDR2 SASEGT. Trimming stripped 6 bases from V and 3 bases from J, with 17 bases between. The CDR3 loop is CASSRERGADYGYTF. In DNA, the CDR3 is TGTGCCAGCAGCCGGGAGCGGGGGGCGGACTATGGCTACACCTTC.

The chain carries TRBV7-8 and TRBJ2-4; D is perhaps TRBD1 (7 bases). This CDR3 region has 20 residues. The germline V and J ends were trimmed by 6 bases and 4 bases, with 31 bases remaining between them. The germline gives CDR1 SGHVS, CDR2 FQNEAQ. CDR3 nucleotide sequence: TGTGCCAGCAGTCAGTGGCGGAGGGGGCAAGTCGGGGGCCAAAAAAACATTCAGTACTTC. As protein: CASSQWRRGQVGGQKNIQYF.

This chain connects TRBV5-1 to TRBJ2-1, with TRBD2 identical over 7 bases. This CDR3 spans 14 amino acids. Germline CDR1 reads SGHRS; CDR2 reads YFSETQ. The V segment lost 0 bases and the J segment 9 bases; nucleotides outside the gene matches: 6. The CDR3 reads CASSLGAGVGEQFF. As DNA, the CDR3 is TGCGCCAGCAGCTTGGGCGCGGGAGTGGGTGAGCAGTTCTTC.

V usage is TRBV2 and J usage is TRBJ2-1; TRBD2 matches at 8 bases. CDR1 is SNHLY, CDR2 FYNNEI, per germline. The CDR3 length is 17 residues. Unmatched junction bases numbered 13, after V lost 6 bases and J lost 3 bases. The DNA for the CDR3 is TGTGCCAGCAGATCCGGGACTAGGGGGAACGGCTACAATGAGCAGTTCTTC. Amino acids: CASRSGTRGNGYNEQFF.

The chain joins TRBV6-5 to TRBJ1-6; 7 positions match TRBD1. This CDR3 contains 14 residues. Unmatched junction bases numbered 13, after V lost 10 bases and J lost 10 bases. From germline, CDR1 is MNHEY and CDR2 SVGAGI. The chain's CDR3 is CANRTQGSRSPLHF. CDR3 bases: TGTGCCAACAGGACACAGGGGTCGAGATCACCCCTCCACTTT.